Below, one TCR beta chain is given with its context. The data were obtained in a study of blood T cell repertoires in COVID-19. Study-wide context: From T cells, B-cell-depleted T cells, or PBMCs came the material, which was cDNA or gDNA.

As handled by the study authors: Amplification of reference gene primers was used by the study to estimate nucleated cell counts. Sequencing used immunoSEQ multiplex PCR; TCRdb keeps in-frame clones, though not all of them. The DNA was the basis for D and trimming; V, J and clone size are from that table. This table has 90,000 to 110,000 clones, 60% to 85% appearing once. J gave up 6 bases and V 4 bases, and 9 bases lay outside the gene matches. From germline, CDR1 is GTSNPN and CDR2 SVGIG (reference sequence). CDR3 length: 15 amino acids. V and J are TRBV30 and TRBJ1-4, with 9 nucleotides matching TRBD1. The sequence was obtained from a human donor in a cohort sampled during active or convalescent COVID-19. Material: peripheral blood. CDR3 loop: CAWTGQGPFYEKLFF. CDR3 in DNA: TGTGCCTGGACGGGACAGGGACCTTTCTATGAAAAACTGTTTTTT.